One sample yielded the 6 T cell receptor beta chains listed below, sequenced in a study of blood T cell repertoires in COVID-19. The table came from immunoSEQ multiplex PCR; TCRdb's copy has only in-frame clones and leaves some out. This table holds some 100,000 clones, around nine tenths found once. The sequenced sample was peripheral blood. The receptors shown here come from a man aged 50 to 60 with acute or convalescent COVID-19.

J is TRBJ2-2 and V is TRBV4-2, with a possible D match to TRBD2 (5 bases). CDR3 length equals 17 residues. Germline V gene sequence: CDR1 LGHNA, CDR2 YNFKEQ. Trimming pared 0 bases from V and 4 bases from J, leaving 15 bases between. The CDR3 loop reads CASSQEFRNAGTGELFF. The CDR3 DNA sequence: TGTGCCAGCAGCCAAGAATTCAGGAACGCGGGCACCGGGGAGCTGTTTTTT.

The chain carries TRBV24-1 and TRBJ1-5; 11 nucleotides match TRBD1. The CDR3 loop spans 20 amino acids. From germline, CDR1 is KGHDR and CDR2 SFDVKD. The V and J ends lost 5 bases and 3 bases, in that order; junction bases with no gene match: 17. CDR3 in amino acids: CATSARRVTGTGGFNQPQHF. The CDR3 DNA sequence: TGTGCCACCAGTGCTCGAAGGGTCACCGGGACAGGGGGGTTCAATCAGCCCCAGCATTTT.

The J gene is TRBJ2-1, the V gene TRBV6-1, with 16 bases that match TRBD2. Looked up from germline, CDR1 is MNHNS and CDR2 is SASEGT. Germline trimming cut 4 bases from V and 2 bases from J; bases unmatched to any gene: 8. The length of the CDR3 is 19 residues. CDR3 nucleotide sequence: TGTGCCAGCAGTGGGGCCGGGACTAGCGGGAGGGCAGCCTACAATGAGCAGTTCTTC. This encodes CASSGAGTSGRAAYNEQFF.

This sequence joins TRBV11-3 and TRBJ2-5; tentatively, D is TRBD2 (6 bases). Germline V gives CDR1 SGHNT, CDR2 YENEEA. The CDR3 loop spans 15 amino acids. V lost 5 bases and J lost 2, with 15 bases in between. CDR3 protein: CASSRGLLSQETQYF. Written as DNA, the CDR3 is TGTGCCAGCAGCAGAGGACTACTAAGTCAAGAGACCCAGTACTTC.

V is TRBV19 and J is TRBJ2-1; 16 positions agree with TRBD2. V was clipped by 5 bases and J by 2 bases; unmatched bases: 15. The CDR3 has 21 amino acids. Germline CDR1 reads LNHDA; CDR2 reads SQIVND (reference sequence). The CDR3 loop is CASSAGTGTSGRAGTYNEQFF. Written as DNA, the CDR3 is TGTGCCAGTAGTGCCGGAACCGGGACTAGCGGGAGGGCCGGGACCTACAATGAGCAGTTCTTC.

This clone has only a few counts. The chain has TRBV6-5 and TRBJ2-2; 10 bases agree with TRBD1. CDR3 length: 14 residues. V lost 6 bases to trimming and J lost 4 bases; unmatched junction nucleotides: 2. In germline, CDR1 is MNHEY, CDR2 SVGAGI. The CDR3 is CASRRTGGTGELFF. The CDR3 DNA follows: TGTGCCAGCAGAAGGACAGGGGGCACCGGGGAGCTGTTTTTT.